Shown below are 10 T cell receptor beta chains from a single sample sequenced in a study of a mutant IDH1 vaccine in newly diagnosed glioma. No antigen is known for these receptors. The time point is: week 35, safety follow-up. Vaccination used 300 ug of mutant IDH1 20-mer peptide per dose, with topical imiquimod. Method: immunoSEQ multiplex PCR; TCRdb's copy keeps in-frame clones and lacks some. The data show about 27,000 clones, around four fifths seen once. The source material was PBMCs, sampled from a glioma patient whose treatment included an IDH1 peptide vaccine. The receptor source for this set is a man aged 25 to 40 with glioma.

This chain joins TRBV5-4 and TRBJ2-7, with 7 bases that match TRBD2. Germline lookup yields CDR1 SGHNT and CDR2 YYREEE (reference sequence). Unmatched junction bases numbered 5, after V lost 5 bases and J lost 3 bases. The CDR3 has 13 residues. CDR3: CASRSTSSYEQYF. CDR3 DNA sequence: TGTGCCAGCAGATCGACTAGCAGCTACGAGCAGTACTTC.

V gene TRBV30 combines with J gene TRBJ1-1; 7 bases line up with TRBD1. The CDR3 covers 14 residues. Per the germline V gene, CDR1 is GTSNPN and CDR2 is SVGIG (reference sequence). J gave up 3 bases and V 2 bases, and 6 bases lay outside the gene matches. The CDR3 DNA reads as TGTGCCTGGAGTTCCAGGGGGTCGGACACTGAAGCTTTCTTT. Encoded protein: CAWSSRGSDTEAFF. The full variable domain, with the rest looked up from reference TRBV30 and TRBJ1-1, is SQTIHQWPATLVQPVGSPLSLECTVEGTSNPNLYWYRQAAGRGLQLLFYSVGIGQISSEVPQNLSASRPQDRQFILSSKKLLLSDSGFYLCAWSSRGSDTEAFFGQGTRLTVV.

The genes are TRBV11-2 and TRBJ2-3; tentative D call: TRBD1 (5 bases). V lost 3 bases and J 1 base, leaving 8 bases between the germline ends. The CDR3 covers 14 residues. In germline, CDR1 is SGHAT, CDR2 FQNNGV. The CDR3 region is CASSLLGRTDTQYF. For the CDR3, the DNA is TGTGCCAGCAGCTTGTTGGGGCGCACAGATACGCAGTATTTT.

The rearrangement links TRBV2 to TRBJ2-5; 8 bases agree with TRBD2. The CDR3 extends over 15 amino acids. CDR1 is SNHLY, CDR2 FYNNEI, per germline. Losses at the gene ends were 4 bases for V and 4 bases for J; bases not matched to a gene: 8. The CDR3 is CASSGLAGRGETQYF. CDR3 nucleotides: TGTGCCAGCAGTGGATTAGCGGGAAGGGGAGAGACCCAGTACTTC. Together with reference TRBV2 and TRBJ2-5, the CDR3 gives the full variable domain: EPEVTQTPSHQVTQMGQEVILRCVPISNHLYFYWYRQILGQKVEFLVSFYNNEISEKSEIFDDQFSVERPDGSNFTLKIRSTKLEDSAMYFCASSGLAGRGETQYFGPGTRLLVL.

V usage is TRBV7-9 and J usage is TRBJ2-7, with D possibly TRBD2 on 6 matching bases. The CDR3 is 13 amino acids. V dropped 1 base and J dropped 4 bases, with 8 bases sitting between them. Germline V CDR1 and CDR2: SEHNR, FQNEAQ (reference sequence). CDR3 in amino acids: CASSLGGNYEQYF. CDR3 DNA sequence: TGTGCCAGCAGCTTAGGCGGGAATTACGAGCAGTACTTC.

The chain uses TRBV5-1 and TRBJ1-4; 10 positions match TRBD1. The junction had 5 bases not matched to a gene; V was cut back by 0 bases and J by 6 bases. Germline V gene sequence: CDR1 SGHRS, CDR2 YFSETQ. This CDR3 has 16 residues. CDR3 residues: CASSLDGQGDHEKLFF. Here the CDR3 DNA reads TGCGCCAGCAGCTTGGACGGACAGGGGGATCATGAAAAACTGTTTTTT. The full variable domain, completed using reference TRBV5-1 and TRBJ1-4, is KAGVTQTPRYLIKTRGQQVTLSCSPISGHRSVSWYQQTPGQGLQFLFEYFSETQRNKGNFPGRFSGRQFSNSRSEMNVSTLELGDSALYLCASSLDGQGDHEKLFFGSGTQLSVL.

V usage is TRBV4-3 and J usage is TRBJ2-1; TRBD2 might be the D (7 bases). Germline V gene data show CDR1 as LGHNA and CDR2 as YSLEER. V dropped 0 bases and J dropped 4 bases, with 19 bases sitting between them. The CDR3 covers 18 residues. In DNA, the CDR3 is TGCGCCAGCAGCCAAGATCTTCTGGGCGGGGGCACATACAATGAGCAGTTCTTC. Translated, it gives CASSQDLLGGGTYNEQFF.

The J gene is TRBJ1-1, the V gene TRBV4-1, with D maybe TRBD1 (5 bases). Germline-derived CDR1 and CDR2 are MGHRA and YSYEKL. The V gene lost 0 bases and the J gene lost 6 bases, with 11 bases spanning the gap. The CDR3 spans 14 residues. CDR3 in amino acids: CASSQDYETAEAFF. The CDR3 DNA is TGCGCCAGCAGCCAAGATTATGAGACAGCTGAAGCTTTCTTT.

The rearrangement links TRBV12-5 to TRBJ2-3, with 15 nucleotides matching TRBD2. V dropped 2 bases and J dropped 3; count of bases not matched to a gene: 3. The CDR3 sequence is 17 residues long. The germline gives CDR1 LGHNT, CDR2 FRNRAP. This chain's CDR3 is CASGLRTSGRETDTQYF. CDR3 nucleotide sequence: TGTGCTAGTGGTTTGCGGACTAGCGGGAGGGAGACAGATACGCAGTATTTT. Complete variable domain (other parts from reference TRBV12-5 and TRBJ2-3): DARVTQTPRHKVTEMGQEVTMRCQPILGHNTVFWYRQTMMQGLELLAYFRNRAPLDDSGMPKDRFSAEMPDATLATLKIQPSEPRDSAVYFCASGLRTSGRETDTQYFGPGTRLTVL.

This chain's CDR3 is CASSLSLENTGELFF. DNA of the CDR3: TGTGCCAGCAGCTTATCCCTAGAGAACACCGGGGAGCTGTTTTTT. The chain is built from TRBV7-2 and TRBJ2-2; no reliable D call. CDR1 SGHTA and CDR2 FQGNSA come from the germline V gene. This CDR3 comprises 15 residues. V lost 2 bases and J lost 1, with 8 bases in between.